The present TCR beta chain was sequenced within a study of T cell responses to AZD1222 COVID-19 vaccine. About the study: Analysis merged second doses at about 4 or about 12 weeks. The study's findings and limits: Clonal diversity may have been underestimated, and the donors were mostly white British, with more females than males.

As regards this clone: What it binds is not known.

The data were produced by immunoSEQ multiplex PCR, yet TCRdb's version contains in-frame clones alone and is incomplete. The data contain fewer than 120,000 clones, 88% of them singletons. The CDR3 loop spans 14 amino acids. Germline V gives CDR1 SGHTS, CDR2 YDEGEE. Losses at the gene ends were 0 bases for V and 2 bases for J; bases not matched to a gene: 2. The chain carries TRBV5-8 and TRBJ2-7; 7 bases match TRBD2. This specimen consisted of peripheral blood, obtained on day 0 of AZD1222 vaccination. The TCR sequence derives from an adult in good health. This CDR3 reads CASSLAGGTYEQYF. Here the CDR3 DNA reads TGTGCCAGCAGCTTGGCCGGGGGGACCTACGAGCAGTACTTC.